This TCR beta chain was captured by sequencing in a study of vaccination and CD4 T cells after COVID-19. Background on the study: Samples taken post-COVID came a median about 100 days after diagnosis, ranging from 35 to 161. The cells were exposed to overlapping spike peptides originating from SARS-CoV-2, HCoV-NL63, HCoV-OC43 and HCoV-229E for stimulation.

Study observations and caveats: Within the convalescent patients, a median approximately 87% of the SARS-CoV-2-reactive clones were ones that appeared only post-vaccination.

The Oncomine TCR Beta short-read assay sequenced DNA from cultured CD4+ T cells. TCRdb ran MiXCR on the PCR reads and lists one entry per CDR3 protein. The sample carries about 21,000 distinct CDR3 sequences, around three fifths recorded once. Treatment: roughly 10-day PBMC culture with coronavirus spike peptide pools or control peptides (ViraFEST assay). Notes on this clonotype: Its cognate antigen is unknown.

Sequencing was done on a sample of CD4+ T cells from blood, cultured in vitro. This receptor was obtained from a human donor who had recovered from COVID-19.

Written as DNA, the CDR3 is TGTGCCAGCTCAGCGACAGGGAATGCTGAAGCTTTCTTT. Translated: CASSATGNAEAFF. This chain connects TRBV18 to TRBJ1-1, with 7 bases that match TRBD1. This CDR3 is built from 13 residues. V lost 5 bases, J lost 6 bases, and 6 bases stayed unmatched. The germline V gene encodes CDR1 KGHSH and CDR2 LQKENI.